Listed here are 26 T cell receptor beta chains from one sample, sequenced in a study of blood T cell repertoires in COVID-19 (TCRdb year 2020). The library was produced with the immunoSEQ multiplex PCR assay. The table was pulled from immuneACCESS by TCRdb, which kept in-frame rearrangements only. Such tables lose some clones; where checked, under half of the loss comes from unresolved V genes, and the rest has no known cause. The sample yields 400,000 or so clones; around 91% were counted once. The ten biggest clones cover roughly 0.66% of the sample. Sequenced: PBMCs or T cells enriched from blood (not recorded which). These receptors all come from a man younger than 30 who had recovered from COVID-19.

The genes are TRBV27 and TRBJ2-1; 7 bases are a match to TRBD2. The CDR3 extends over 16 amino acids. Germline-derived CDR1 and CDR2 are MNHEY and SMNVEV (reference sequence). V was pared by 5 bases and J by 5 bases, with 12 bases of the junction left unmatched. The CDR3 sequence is CASSPFYAGVDNEQFF. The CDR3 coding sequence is TGTGCCAGCAGTCCTTTTTACGCGGGGGTAGACAATGAGCAGTTCTTC.

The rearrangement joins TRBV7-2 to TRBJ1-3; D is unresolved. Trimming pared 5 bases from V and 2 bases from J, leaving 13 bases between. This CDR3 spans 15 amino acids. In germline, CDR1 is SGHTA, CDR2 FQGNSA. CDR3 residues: CASSPAGAAGNTIYF. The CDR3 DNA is TGTGCCAGCAGCCCCGCGGGAGCCGCTGGAAACACCATATATTTT.

The CDR3 DNA reads TGTGCCAGCAAGTCCACCGGGGAGACCCAGTACTTC. Its protein is CASKSTGETQYF. The chain couples TRBV2 to TRBJ2-5; D is unresolved. The V and J ends lost 7 bases and 5 bases respectively, with 11 bases between them. Germline loops: CDR1 SNHLY, CDR2 FYNNEI. The CDR3 spans 12 residues.

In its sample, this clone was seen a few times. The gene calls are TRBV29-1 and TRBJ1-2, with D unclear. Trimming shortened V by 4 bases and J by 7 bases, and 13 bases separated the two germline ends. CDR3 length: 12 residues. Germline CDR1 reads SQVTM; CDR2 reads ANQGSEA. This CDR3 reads CSVGGLTGGYTF. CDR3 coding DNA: TGCAGCGTTGGTGGGTTGACTGGTGGCTACACCTTC.

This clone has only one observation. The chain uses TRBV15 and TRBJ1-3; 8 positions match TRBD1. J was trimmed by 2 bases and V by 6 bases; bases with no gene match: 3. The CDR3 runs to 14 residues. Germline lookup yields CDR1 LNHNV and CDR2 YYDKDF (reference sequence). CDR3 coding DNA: TGTGCCACCAGAGCGACAGGGGCTGGAAACACCATATATTTT. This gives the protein CATRATGAGNTIYF. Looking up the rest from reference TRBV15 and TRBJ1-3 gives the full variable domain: DAMVIQNPRYQVTQFGKPVTLSCSQTLNHNVMYWYQQKSSQAPKLLFHYYDKDFNNEADTPDNFQSRRPNTSFCFLDIRSPGLGDTAMYLCATRATGAGNTIYFGEGSWLTVV.

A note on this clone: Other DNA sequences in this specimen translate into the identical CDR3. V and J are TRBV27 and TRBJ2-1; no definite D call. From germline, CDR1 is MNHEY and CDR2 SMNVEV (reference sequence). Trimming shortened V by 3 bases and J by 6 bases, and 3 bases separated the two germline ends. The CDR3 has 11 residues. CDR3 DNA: TGTGCCAGCAGTTTCGGCAATGAGCAGTTCTTC. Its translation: CASSFGNEQFF.

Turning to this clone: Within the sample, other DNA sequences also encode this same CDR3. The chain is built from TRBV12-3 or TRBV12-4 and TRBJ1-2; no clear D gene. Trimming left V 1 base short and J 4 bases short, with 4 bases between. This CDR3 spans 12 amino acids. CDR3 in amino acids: CASSLEAYGYTF. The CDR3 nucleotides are TGTGCCAGCAGTTTAGAAGCCTATGGCTACACCTTC.

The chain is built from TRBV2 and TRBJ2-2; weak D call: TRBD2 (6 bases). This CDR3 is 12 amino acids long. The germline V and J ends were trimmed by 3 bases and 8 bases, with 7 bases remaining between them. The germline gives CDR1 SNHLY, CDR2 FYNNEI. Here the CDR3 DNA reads TGTGCCAGCAGTGACGGAGGGGGGGAGCTGTTTTTT. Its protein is CASSDGGGELFF.

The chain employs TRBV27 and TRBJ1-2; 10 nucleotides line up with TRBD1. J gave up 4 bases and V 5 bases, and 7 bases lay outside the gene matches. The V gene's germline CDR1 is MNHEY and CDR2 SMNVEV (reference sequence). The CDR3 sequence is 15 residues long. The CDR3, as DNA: TGTGCCAGCAGTCCAACCGGGACAGGGGTCTATGGCTACACCTTC. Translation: CASSPTGTGVYGYTF.

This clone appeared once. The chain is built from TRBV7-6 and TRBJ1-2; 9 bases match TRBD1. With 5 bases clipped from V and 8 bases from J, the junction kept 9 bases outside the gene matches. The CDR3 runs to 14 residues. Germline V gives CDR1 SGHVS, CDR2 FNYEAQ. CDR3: CASSPTGGAKGYTF. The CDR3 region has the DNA TGTGCCAGCAGCCCAACAGGGGGCGCGAAGGGCTACACCTTC.

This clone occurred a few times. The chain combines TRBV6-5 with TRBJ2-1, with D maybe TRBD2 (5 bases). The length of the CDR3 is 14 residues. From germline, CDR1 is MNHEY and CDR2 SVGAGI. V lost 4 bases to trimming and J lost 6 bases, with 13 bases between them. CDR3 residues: CASSSELGGNEQFF. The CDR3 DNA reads TGTGCCAGCAGTTCCGAGTTAGGAGGCAATGAGCAGTTCTTC.

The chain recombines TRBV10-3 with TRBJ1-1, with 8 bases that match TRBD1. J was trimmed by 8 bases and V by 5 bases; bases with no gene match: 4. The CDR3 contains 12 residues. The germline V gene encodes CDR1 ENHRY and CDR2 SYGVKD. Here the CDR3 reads CAISPQGAEAFF. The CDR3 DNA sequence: TGTGCCATCAGTCCCCAGGGGGCCGAAGCTTTCTTT.

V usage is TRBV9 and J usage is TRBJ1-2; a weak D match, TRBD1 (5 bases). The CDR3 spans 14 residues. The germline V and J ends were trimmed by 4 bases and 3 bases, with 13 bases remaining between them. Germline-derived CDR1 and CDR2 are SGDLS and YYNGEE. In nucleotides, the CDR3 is TGTGCCAGCAGCCCCAATAGGGGTGACTATGGCTACACCTTC. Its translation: CASSPNRGDYGYTF.

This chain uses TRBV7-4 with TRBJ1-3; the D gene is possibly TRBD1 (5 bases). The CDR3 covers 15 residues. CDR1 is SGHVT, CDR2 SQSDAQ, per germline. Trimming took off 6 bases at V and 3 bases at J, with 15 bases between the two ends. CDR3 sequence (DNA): TGTGCCAGCAGGAACCGGGGGGTAAGTGGAAACACCATATATTTT. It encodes CASRNRGVSGNTIYF.

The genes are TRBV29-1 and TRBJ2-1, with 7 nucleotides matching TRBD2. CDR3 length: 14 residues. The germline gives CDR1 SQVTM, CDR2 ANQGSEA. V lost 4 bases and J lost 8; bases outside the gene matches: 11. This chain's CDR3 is CSVGRGTRNYEQFF. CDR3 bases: TGCAGCGTTGGGCGGGGGACTCGCAACTATGAGCAGTTCTTC.

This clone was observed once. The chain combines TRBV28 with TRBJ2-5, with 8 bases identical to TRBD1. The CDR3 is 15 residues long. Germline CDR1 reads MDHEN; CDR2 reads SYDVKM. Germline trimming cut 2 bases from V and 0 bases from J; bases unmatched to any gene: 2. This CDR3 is CASSLTGGNQETQYF. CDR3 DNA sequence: TGTGCCAGCAGTTTAACAGGGGGTAACCAAGAGACCCAGTACTTC.

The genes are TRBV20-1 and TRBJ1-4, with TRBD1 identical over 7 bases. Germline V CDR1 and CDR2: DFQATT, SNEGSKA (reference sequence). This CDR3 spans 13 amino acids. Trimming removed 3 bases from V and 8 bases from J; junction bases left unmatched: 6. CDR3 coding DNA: TGCAGTGCTAGTTCCAGGGGGATCGAAAAACTGTTTTTT. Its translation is CSASSRGIEKLFF.

For the CDR3, the DNA is TGTGCTAGCTCGATGGGACAGGGGGTAAAGGGGGAGCTGTTTTTT. It translates to CASSMGQGVKGELFF. J is TRBJ2-2 and V is TRBV12-5; 11 bases match TRBD1. This CDR3 has 15 amino acids. Germline-derived CDR1 and CDR2 are LGHNT and FRNRAP. Trimming took 9 bases from V and 8 from J; bases not matched to a gene: 11.

The CDR3 region is CASSIAEGGDYEQYF. The CDR3, as DNA: TGTGCCAGTAGTATAGCGGAGGGAGGGGACTACGAGCAGTACTTC. The chain carries TRBV19 and TRBJ2-7, with TRBD2 matching 7 bases. CDR3 length equals 15 residues. CDR1 and CDR2 (germline): LNHDA, SQIVND (reference sequence). J was trimmed by 3 bases and V by 1 base; bases with no gene match: 6. The full variable domain, rest sourced from reference TRBV19 and TRBJ2-7, is DGGITQSPKYLFRKEGQNVTLSCEQNLNHDAMYWYRQDPGQGLRLIYYSQIVNDFQKGDIAEGYSVSREKKESFPLTVTSAQKNPTAFYLCASSIAEGGDYEQYFGPGTRLTVT.

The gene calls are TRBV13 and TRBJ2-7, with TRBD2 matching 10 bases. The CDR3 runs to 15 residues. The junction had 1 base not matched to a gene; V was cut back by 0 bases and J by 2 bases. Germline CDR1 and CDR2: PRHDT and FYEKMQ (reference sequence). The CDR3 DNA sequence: TGTGCCAGCAGCTTAGGGCTAGCGGGAGCCTACGAGCAGTACTTC. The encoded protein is CASSLGLAGAYEQYF.

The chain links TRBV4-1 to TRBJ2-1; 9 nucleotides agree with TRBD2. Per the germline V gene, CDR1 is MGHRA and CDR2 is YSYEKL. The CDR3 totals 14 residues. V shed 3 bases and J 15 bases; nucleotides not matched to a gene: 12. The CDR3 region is CASSHVLAGGRRFF. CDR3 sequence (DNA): TGCGCCAGCAGCCACGTCTTGGCGGGAGGGAGGCGGTTCTTC.

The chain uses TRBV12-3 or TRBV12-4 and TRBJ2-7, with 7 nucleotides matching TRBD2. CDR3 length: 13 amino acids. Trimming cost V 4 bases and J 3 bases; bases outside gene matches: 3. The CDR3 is CASSSGLDYEQYF. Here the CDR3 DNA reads TGTGCCAGCAGTTCCGGACTAGACTACGAGCAGTACTTC.

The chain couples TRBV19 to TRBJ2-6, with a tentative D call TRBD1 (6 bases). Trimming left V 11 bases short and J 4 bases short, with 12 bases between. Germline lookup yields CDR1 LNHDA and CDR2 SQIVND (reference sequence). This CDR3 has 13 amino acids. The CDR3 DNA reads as TGTGCCTCCAGGGGATTCGGGGCCAACGTCCTGACTTTC. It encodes CASRGFGANVLTF.

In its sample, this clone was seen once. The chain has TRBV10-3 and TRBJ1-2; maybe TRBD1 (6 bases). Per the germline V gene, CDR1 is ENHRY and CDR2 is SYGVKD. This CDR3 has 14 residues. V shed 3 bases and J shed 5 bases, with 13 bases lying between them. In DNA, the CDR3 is TGTGCCATCAGTGATATCACAGGGACGTATGGCTACACCTTC. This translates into CAISDITGTYGYTF.

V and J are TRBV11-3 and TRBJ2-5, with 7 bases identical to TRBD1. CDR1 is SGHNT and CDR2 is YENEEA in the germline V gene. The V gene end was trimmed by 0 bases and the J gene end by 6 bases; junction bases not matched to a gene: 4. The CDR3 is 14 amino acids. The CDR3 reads CASSLERQGQTQYF. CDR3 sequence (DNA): TGTGCCAGCAGCTTAGAAAGACAGGGACAGACCCAGTACTTC. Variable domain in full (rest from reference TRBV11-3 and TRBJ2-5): EAGVVQSPRYKIIEKKQPVAFWCNPISGHNTLYWYLQNLGQGPELLIRYENEEAVDDSQLPKDRFSAERLKGVDSTLKIQPAELGDSAVYLCASSLERQGQTQYFGPGTRLLVL.

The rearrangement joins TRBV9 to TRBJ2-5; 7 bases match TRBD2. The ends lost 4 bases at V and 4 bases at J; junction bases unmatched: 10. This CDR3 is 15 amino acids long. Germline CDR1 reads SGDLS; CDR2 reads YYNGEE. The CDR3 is CASSPEGRGLETQYF. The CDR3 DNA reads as TGTGCCAGCAGCCCAGAGGGGAGGGGATTAGAGACCCAGTACTTC.